The source of this TCR beta chain is a study of blood T cell repertoires in COVID-19. Study details: Italy, Spain and the United States were the sources of the convalescent and acute COVID-19 samples.

Profiled with immunoSEQ multiplex PCR; TCRdb holds only in-frame clones, not every one. The table lists 100,000 or so clones, 85% to 90% of them singletons. The V and J ends lost 4 bases and 4 bases respectively, with 11 bases between them. The CDR3 sequence is 14 residues long. Germline CDR1 SGHRS, CDR2 YFSETQ. V and J are TRBV5-1 and TRBJ1-4; a weak D match, TRBD1 (6 bases). Material: peripheral blood. This receptor was identified in a man in his fifties with active or convalescent COVID-19. CDR3: CASSGRGFNEKLFF. For the CDR3, the DNA is TGCGCCAGCAGCGGAAGGGGGTTTAATGAAAAACTGTTTTTT.